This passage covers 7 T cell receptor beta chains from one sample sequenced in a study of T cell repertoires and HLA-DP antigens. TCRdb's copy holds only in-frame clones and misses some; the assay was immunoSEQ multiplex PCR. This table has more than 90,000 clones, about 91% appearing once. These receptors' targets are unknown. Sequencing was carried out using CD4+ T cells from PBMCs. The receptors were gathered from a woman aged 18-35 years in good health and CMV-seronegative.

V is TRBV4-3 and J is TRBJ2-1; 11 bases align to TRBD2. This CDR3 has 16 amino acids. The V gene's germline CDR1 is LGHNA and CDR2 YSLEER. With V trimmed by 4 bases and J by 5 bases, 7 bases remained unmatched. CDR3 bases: TGCGCCAGCAGCCGGTCACCGGGACTAGCGGACAATGAGCAGTTCTTC. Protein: CASSRSPGLADNEQFF.

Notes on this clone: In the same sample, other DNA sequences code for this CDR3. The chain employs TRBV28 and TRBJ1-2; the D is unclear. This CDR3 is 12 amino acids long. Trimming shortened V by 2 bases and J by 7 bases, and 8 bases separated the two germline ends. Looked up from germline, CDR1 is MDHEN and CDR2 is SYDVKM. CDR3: CASSLRGSGYTF. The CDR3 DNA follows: TGTGCCAGCAGTTTACGGGGTTCTGGCTACACCTTC.

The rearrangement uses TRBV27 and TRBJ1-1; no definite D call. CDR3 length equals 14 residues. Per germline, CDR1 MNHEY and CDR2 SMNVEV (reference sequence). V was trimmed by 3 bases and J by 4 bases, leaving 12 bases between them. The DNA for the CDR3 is TGTGCCAGCAGTTTGAGGGAAGGTGGCACTGAAGCTTTCTTT. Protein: CASSLREGGTEAFF.

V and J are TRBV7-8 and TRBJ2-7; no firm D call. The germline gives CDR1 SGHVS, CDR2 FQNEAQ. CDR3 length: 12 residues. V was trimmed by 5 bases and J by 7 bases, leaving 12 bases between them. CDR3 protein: CASSPARREQYV. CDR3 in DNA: TGTGCCAGCAGCCCGGCCCGTAGGGAGCAGTACGTC.

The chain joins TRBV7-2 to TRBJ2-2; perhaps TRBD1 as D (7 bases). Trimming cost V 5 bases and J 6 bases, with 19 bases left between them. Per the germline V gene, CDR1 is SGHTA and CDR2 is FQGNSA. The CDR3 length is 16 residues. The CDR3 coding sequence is TGTGCCAGCAGCCTCAGCCGACAGGGAGGTCCCGGGGAGCTGTTTTTT. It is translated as CASSLSRQGGPGELFF.

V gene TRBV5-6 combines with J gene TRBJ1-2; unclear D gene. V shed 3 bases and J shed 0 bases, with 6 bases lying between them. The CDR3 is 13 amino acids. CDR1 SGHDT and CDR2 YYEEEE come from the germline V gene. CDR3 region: CASSSGTNYGYTF. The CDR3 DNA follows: TGTGCCAGCAGCTCCGGGACTAACTATGGCTACACCTTC.

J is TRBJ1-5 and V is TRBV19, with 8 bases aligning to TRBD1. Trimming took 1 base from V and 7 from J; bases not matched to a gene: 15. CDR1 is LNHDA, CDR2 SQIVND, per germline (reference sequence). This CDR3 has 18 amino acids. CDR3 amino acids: CASSIGRGNRGSRQPQHF. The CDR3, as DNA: TGTGCCAGTAGTATAGGCCGGGGAAACAGGGGGTCGCGGCAGCCCCAGCATTTT.